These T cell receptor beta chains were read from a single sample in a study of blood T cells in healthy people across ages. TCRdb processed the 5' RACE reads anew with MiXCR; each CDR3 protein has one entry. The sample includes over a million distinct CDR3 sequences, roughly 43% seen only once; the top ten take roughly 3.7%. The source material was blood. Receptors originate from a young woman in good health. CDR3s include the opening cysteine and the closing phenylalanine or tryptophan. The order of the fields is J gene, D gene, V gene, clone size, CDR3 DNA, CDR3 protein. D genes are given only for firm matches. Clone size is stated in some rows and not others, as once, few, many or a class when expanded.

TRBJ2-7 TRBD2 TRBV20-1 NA TGCAGTGCTAGAGAGCGGGAGCTTTTCTACGAGCAGTACTTC CSARERELFYEQYF
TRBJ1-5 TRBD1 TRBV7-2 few TGTGCCAGCAGCCGACAGGGTTTAAGCAATCAGCCCCAGCATTTT CASSRQGLSNQPQHF
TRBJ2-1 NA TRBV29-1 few TGCAGTGCCCCTAGGGCCGATGAGCAGTTCTTC CSAPRADEQFF
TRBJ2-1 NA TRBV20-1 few TGCAGTGCTAGTCTAGGGACTCTACAAAATGAGCAGTTCTTC CSASLGTLQNEQFF
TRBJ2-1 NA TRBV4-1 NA TGCGCCAGCAGCCAAGATCCCCCCGAGACCCAGTTCTTC CASSQDPPETQFF
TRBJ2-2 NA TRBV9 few TGTGCCAGCAGCGTAGGACTAGGGACCACAAACACCGGGGAGCTGTTTTTT CASSVGLGTTNTGELFF
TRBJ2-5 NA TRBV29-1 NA TGCAGCGGTTGGGACCAGACTAGTAAGACCCAGTACTTC CSGWDQTSKTQYF
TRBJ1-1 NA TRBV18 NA TGTGCCAGCTCACCACCAAGGGGGACCATGAACACTGAAGCTTTCTTT CASSPPRGTMNTEAFF
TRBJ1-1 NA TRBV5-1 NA TGCGCCAGCAGCTACGGGCCGCAGGACACTGAAGCTTTCTTT CASSYGPQDTEAFF
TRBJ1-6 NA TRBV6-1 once TGTGCCAGCAGTGAAGTGCCCGGGCTCCTTTTTTCACCCCTCCACTTT CASSEVPGLLFSPLHF
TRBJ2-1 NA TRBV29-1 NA TGCAGCGTTGCGAGGGACTCCTGCAATGAGCAGTTCTTC CSVARDSCNEQFF
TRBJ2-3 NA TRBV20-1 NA TGCAGTGCTACCTCTCCAGCGACCAGCACAGATACGCAGTATTTT CSATSPATSTDTQYF
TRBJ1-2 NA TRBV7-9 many TGTGCCAGCAGCTTAAATGGTGGCTACACCTTC CASSLNGGYTF
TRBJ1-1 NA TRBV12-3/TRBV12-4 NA TGTGCCAGCAGTCCCCCCCGTGGAGGTTATTCAACTGAAGCTTTCTTT CASSPPRGGYSTEAFF
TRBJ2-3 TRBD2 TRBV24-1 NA TGTGCCACCAGTCCGGGACTAGCGGCTAGCACAGATACGCAGTATTTT CATSPGLAASTDTQYF
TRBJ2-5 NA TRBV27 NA TGTGCCAGCAGTTTATTCAACCTCCGGGACCTCTCGGAGACCCAGTACTTC CASSLFNLRDLSETQYF
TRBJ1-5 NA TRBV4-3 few TGCGCCAGCAGCCAAGATCGGCACGTGCTGGGTCAGCCCCAGCATTTT CASSQDRHVLGQPQHF
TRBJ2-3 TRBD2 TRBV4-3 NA TGCGCCAGCAGCCAAGATAGGACGGGGGGGCTTGGTAGTACGCAGTATTTT CASSQDRTGGLGSTQYF
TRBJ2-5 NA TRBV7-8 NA TGTGCCAGCAGTTATACGGGTGGGCCCCGGGAGACCCAGTACTTC CASSYTGGPRETQYF
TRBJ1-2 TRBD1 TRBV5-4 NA TGTGCCAGCAGCTTGCTCTCCCAGGGGGCGCATGGCTACACCTTC CASSLLSQGAHGYTF
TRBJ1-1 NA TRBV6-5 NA TGTGCCAGCAGTTCCATCCCCGGACACGGGAGGTTCGCGGGCACTGAAGCTTTCTTT CASSSIPGHGRFAGTEAFF
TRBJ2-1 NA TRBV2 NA TGTGCCAGCAGTGATACAGACTTCTCTTACAATGAGCAGTTCTTC CASSDTDFSYNEQFF
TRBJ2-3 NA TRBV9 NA TGTGCCGGCACCCTAGGTGGGGGCACAGAGACGCAGTATTTT CAGTLGGGTETQYF
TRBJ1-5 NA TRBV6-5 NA TGTGCCAGCAGCCCCTTTAATGTGGGCAATCAGCCCCAGCATTTT CASSPFNVGNQPQHF
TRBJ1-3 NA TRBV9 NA TGTGCCAGCAGCGATACAGGCGTCTCTGGAAACACCATATATTTT CASSDTGVSGNTIYF
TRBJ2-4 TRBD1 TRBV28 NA TGTGCCAGCAGAACAAGACAGGGACCTGAGCAGTACTTC CASRTRQGPEQYF
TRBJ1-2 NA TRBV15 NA TGTGCCACTAGCGGTAACAGGTTAGCTAACTATGACTACACCTTC CATSGNRLANYDYTF
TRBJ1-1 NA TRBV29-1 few TGCAGCTCCACAGGGACCGAAGCTTTCTTT CSSTGTEAFF
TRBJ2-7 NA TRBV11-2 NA TGTGCCAGCAGCTCTCACAGGGATCCCCACGAGCAGTACTTC CASSSHRDPHEQYF
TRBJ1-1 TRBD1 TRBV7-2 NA TGTGCCAGCAGACAACTCGACAGGGTTTTTGTGAACACTGAAGCTTTCTTT CASRQLDRVFVNTEAFF
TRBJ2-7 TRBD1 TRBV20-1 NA TGCAGTGCTGTCCAGGGGGAGAGCTCCTACAATGAGCAGTACTTC CSAVQGESSYNEQYF